The 22 T cell receptor beta chains below were found in one sample sequenced in a study of T-cell reconstitution after alpha-beta-depleted transplantation in children. Study outcomes and limitations: Counts and diversity of T cells one year after transplant came mostly from newly produced T cells.

The TCRbeta library incorporated unique molecular identifiers. MiXCR was run by TCRdb on the PCR reads, yielding one entry per CDR3 protein. The sample lists a few hundred thousand distinct CDR3 sequences, roughly 7.8% seen once, with 9.1% in the top ten. Their antigens are not known. This specimen consisted of peripheral blood, obtained 360 days after TCRalphabeta/CD19-depleted stem cell transplant. The receptors originated from a female patient aged 2 to 10 who had a stem cell transplant for Fanconi anemia, so the T cells may come from the graft donor.

This clonotype showed up many times. This sequence joins TRBV5-1 and TRBJ2-1; the D gene is possibly TRBD2 (5 bases). The ends were cut back, 0 bases at V and 4 bases at J, with 11 bases in the middle. The germline gives CDR1 SGHRS, CDR2 YFSETQ. This CDR3 has 15 amino acids. CDR3 coding DNA: TGCGCCAGCAGCTTGGGCGGAGGACCGTACAATGAGCAGTTCTTC. Encoded protein: CASSLGGGPYNEQFF.

V gene TRBV7-3 combines with J gene TRBJ1-1; 11 bases map to TRBD1. The J segment lost 7 bases and the V segment lost 0 bases, leaving 10 bases of the junction unmatched. The CDR3 has 17 residues. CDR1 is SGHTA, CDR2 FQGTGA, per germline. The CDR3 reads CASSLTPGQGVRGEAFF. The CDR3 nucleotides are TGTGCCAGCAGCTTAACCCCGGGACAGGGGGTGAGGGGTGAAGCTTTCTTT.

This clonotype was found many times. The chain uses TRBV12-3 or TRBV12-4 and TRBJ2-1; TRBD1 agrees at 8 bases. The CDR3 totals 17 residues. The V and J ends lost 6 bases and 7 bases, in that order; junction bases with no gene match: 17. This CDR3 is CASSRPTGARGVNEQFF. The CDR3 DNA follows: TGTGCCAGCAGCAGACCGACAGGGGCCCGGGGTGTAAATGAGCAGTTCTTC.

The table lists this clonotype with many counts. V and J are TRBV12-3 or TRBV12-4 and TRBJ1-1; D remains ambiguous. The V gene lost 3 bases and the J gene lost 12 bases, with 11 bases spanning the gap. The CDR3 contains 11 residues. The CDR3 bases are TGTGCCAGCAGTTTTCAAAGCGAATCTTTCTTT. This gives the protein CASSFQSESFF.

In this sample, this clonotype turned up many times. The chain has TRBV7-3 and TRBJ2-1; D remains ambiguous. Trimming shortened V by 5 bases and J by 0 bases, and 11 bases separated the two germline ends. This CDR3 region has 15 residues. The V gene's germline CDR1 is SGHTA and CDR2 FQGTGA. The CDR3 DNA reads TGTGCCAGCAGCCCTACCTTCAGCTCCTACAATGAGCAGTTCTTC. The encoded protein is CASSPTFSSYNEQFF.

This sequence joins TRBV18 and TRBJ2-7; 9 bases map to TRBD1. Germline V lookup: CDR1 KGHSH, CDR2 LQKENI. With 6 bases clipped from V and 4 bases from J, the junction kept 4 bases outside the gene matches. The CDR3 is made up of 13 amino acids. The CDR3 reads CASSPGTGYEQYV. The CDR3 DNA reads TGTGCCAGCTCCCCCGGGACAGGGTACGAGCAGTACGTC.

This chain uses TRBV6-4 with TRBJ2-7; TRBD2 might be the D (5 bases). CDR3 length: 17 amino acids. Germline V CDR1 and CDR2: MRHNA, SNTAGT. V lost 3 bases and J lost 4, with 22 bases in between. The CDR3 reads CASSEPPKRHGPYEQYF. The CDR3 coding sequence is TGTGCCAGCAGTGAGCCTCCAAAGCGGCACGGCCCTTACGAGCAGTACTTC.

The genes are TRBV14 and TRBJ2-7, with D possibly TRBD2 on 5 matching bases. From germline, CDR1 is SGHDN and CDR2 FVKESK. The CDR3 spans 15 residues. Trimming shortened V by 1 base and J by 2 bases, and 12 bases separated the two germline ends. The CDR3 here is CASSQGAGITYEQYF. The CDR3 DNA is TGTGCCAGCAGCCAAGGGGCGGGTATAACCTACGAGCAGTACTTC. The full variable domain, rest sourced from reference TRBV14 and TRBJ2-7, is EAGVTQFPSHSVIEKGQTVTLRCDPISGHDNLYWYRRVMGKEIKFLLHFVKESKQDESGMPNNRFLAERTGGTYSTLKVQPAELEDSGVYFCASSQGAGITYEQYFGPGTRLTVT.

This clonotype occurred many times. The chain links TRBV7-2 to TRBJ2-1; 11 bases match TRBD2. Germline assignment: CDR1 SGHTA and CDR2 FQGNSA. The CDR3 consists of 16 residues. V was clipped by 4 bases and J by 0 bases; unmatched bases: 2. The CDR3 DNA reads as TGTGCCAGCAGCTCTAGCGGGGGGAACTCCTACAATGAGCAGTTCTTC. Translation: CASSSSGGNSYNEQFF.

J is TRBJ1-2 and V is TRBV4-2, with D possibly being TRBD1 (5 bases). V gave up 1 base and J gave up 6 bases, with 15 bases separating them. The CDR3 runs 15 residues. CDR1 is LGHNA and CDR2 is YNFKEQ in the germline V gene. The CDR3 region is CASSQVSTAGNGYTF. Here the CDR3 DNA reads TGTGCCAGCAGCCAAGTATCAACGGCAGGGAATGGCTACACCTTC.

In its sample, this clonotype was seen many times. V and J are TRBV5-1 and TRBJ2-3; D possibly matches TRBD1 or TRBD2 (5 bases each). With 1 base removed from V and 2 bases from J, the gap between germline ends came to 14 bases. CDR3 length: 16 amino acids. The germline V gene has CDR1 SGHRS and CDR2 YFSETQ. As DNA, the CDR3 is TGCGCCAGCAGCTTGAGGTCGGGACGCCCCACAGATACGCAGTATTTT. This sequence encodes CASSLRSGRPTDTQYF.

The rearrangement links TRBV7-2 to TRBJ2-1; D is possibly TRBD1 or TRBD2 (5 bases each). The CDR3 consists of 18 residues. V shed 0 bases and J shed 3 bases, with 18 bases lying between them. Germline CDR1 reads SGHTA; CDR2 reads FQGNSA. In DNA, the CDR3 is TGTGCCAGCAGCTTAGCGGGGGACGCCGGTTTTTACTACAATGAGCAGTTCTTC. Its protein is CASSLAGDAGFYYNEQFF.

This chain joins TRBV18 and TRBJ2-3; perhaps TRBD1 as D (5 bases). V was pared by 5 bases and J by 4 bases, with 16 bases between. The CDR3 is made up of 15 amino acids. The germline gives CDR1 KGHSH, CDR2 LQKENI. The CDR3 reads CASSKQLNRPDTQYF. The CDR3 DNA reads as TGTGCCAGCTCAAAACAGCTAAACAGGCCAGATACGCAGTATTTT.

The chain combines TRBV6-5 with TRBJ1-4; 7 nucleotides agree with TRBD1. With V trimmed by 5 bases and J by 5 bases, 5 bases remained unmatched. The CDR3 extends over 14 amino acids. The germline CDR1 and CDR2 sequences are MNHEY and SVGAGI. The CDR3 DNA reads as TGTGCCAGCAGTCTACAGGGGATCAATGAAAAACTGTTTTTT. It encodes CASSLQGINEKLFF.

This clonotype has a count of ten or more. The chain joins TRBV28 to TRBJ2-1, with TRBD2 matching 9 bases. The CDR3 extends over 15 amino acids. CDR1 is MDHEN, CDR2 SYDVKM, per germline. V gave up 5 bases and J gave up 1 base; unmatched junction bases: 3. The DNA of the CDR3 is TGTGCCAGCAGTGCGGGAGGGTCTTCCTACAATGAGCAGTTCTTC. Encoded protein: CASSAGGSSYNEQFF.

The chain recombines TRBV20-1 with TRBJ2-1, with TRBD1 matching over 8 bases. The CDR3 totals 18 residues. Germline CDR1 reads DFQATT; CDR2 reads SNEGSKA (reference sequence). V dropped 5 bases and J dropped 4; count of bases not matched to a gene: 19. The CDR3 nucleotides are TGCAGTGCTCTCTCCGGGACAGGCGATGCCACACAGTACAATGAGCAGTTCTTC. It yields the protein CSALSGTGDATQYNEQFF.

The chain carries TRBV12-3 or TRBV12-4 and TRBJ2-2; TRBD1 might be the D (5 bases). The CDR3 has 17 residues. V was shortened by 8 bases and J by 0 bases, with 19 bases between the two germline ends. Here the CDR3 reads CASEPATAHTNTGELFF. Written as DNA, the CDR3 is TGTGCCAGCGAACCAGCGACAGCACATACGAACACCGGGGAGCTGTTTTTT.

This clonotype was observed at least ten times. V is TRBV10-3 and J is TRBJ2-3, with 7 bases that match TRBD2. Trimming took 8 bases from V and 5 from J; bases not matched to a gene: 19. Germline CDR1 is ENHRY and CDR2 is SYGVKD. CDR3 size: 17 residues. CDR3 sequence: CAISVLGGTFTGDTQYF. The CDR3 nucleotides are TGTGCCATCTCCGTATTGGGAGGGACCTTTACTGGAGATACGCAGTATTTT.

The chain links TRBV4-2 to TRBJ1-4; D is unresolved. This CDR3 spans 15 amino acids. The V gene's germline CDR1 is LGHNA and CDR2 YNFKEQ. Trimming removed 3 bases at V and 4 bases at J, with 12 bases between. CDR3 loop: CASSHNRRGNEKLFF. The CDR3 coding sequence is TGTGCCAGCAGCCATAACCGACGGGGTAATGAAAAACTGTTTTTT.

A few counts support this clonotype. V usage is TRBV28 and J usage is TRBJ2-7; 7 bases map to TRBD2. Trimming cost V 6 bases and J 4 bases; bases outside gene matches: 9. This CDR3 is built from 14 residues. Germline CDR1 is MDHEN and CDR2 is SYDVKM. CDR3 in DNA: TGTGCCAGCAGCCCCGCCGGGGGGAAATACGAGCAGTACGTC. This encodes CASSPAGGKYEQYV.

At least ten counts were recorded for this clonotype. The CDR3 here is CSGITRTSGRYEQYF. CDR3 sequence (DNA): TGCAGCGGCATCACCCGTACTAGCGGGAGATACGAGCAGTACTTC. V is TRBV29-1 and J is TRBJ2-7; TRBD2 matches at 11 bases. V shed 7 bases, J shed 4 bases, and the junction held 12 bases outside the gene matches. In germline, CDR1 is SQVTM, CDR2 ANQGSEA. The CDR3 is made up of 15 amino acids.

V gene TRBV28 combines with J gene TRBJ2-1; TRBD2 matches 11 bases. J gave up 4 bases and V 4 bases, and 6 bases lay outside the gene matches. The CDR3 totals 16 residues. The V gene's germline CDR1 is MDHEN and CDR2 SYDVKM. CDR3 sequence: CASSSAGTSGYNEQFF. The CDR3 bases are TGTGCCAGCAGTTCCGCCGGGACTAGCGGTTACAATGAGCAGTTCTTC.